This passage covers 25 T cell receptor beta chains from one sample sequenced in a study of blood T cell repertoires in COVID-19. TCRdb keeps only in-frame clones here, not all; method: immunoSEQ multiplex PCR. The top ten hold 64% of the sample, which has 15,000 to 20,000 clones, roughly 85% seen once. The sequencing sample was made of peripheral blood. These receptors were collected from a man aged 80 or over with acute or convalescent COVID-19.

The chain carries TRBV11-2 and TRBJ2-4, with D uncertain. Germline loops: CDR1 SGHAT, CDR2 FQNNGV. This CDR3 spans 15 amino acids. The V end was cut by 3 bases, the J end by 0 bases, with 9 bases between. In DNA form, the CDR3 reads TGTGCCAGCAGCTTCGTATCGGGAGCCAAAAACATTCAGTACTTC. Translated, it gives CASSFVSGAKNIQYF.

This sequence joins TRBV6-5 and TRBJ1-4, with 7 positions matching TRBD1. The CDR3 has 14 amino acids. The trim removed 9 bases at V and 4 bases at J, leaving 8 bases unmatched. CDR1 and CDR2 (germline): MNHEY, SVGAGI. CDR3 in DNA: TGTGCCAGTTCAATACAGGGGCGTAATGAAAAACTGTTTTTT. The encoded protein is CASSIQGRNEKLFF.

This clone occurred once. This chain links TRBV10-3 with TRBJ2-5; TRBD2 is a possible D gene (6 bases). Trimming pared 2 bases from V and 4 bases from J, leaving 11 bases between. Germline CDR1 reads ENHRY; CDR2 reads SYGVKD. The CDR3 sequence is 14 residues long. Here the CDR3 DNA reads TGTGCCATCAGTGAGCGACTAGGCGGAGAGACCCAGTACTTC. This codes for CAISERLGGETQYF.

A note on this clone: Other DNA sequences of this sample code for an identical CDR3. V gene TRBV12-3 or TRBV12-4 combines with J gene TRBJ2-7; D may be TRBD1 (6 bases). The V end lost 9 bases, the J end lost 1 base, and 10 bases lay between the germline ends. The CDR3 runs 12 residues. The CDR3 protein is CASGGSSYEQYF. DNA of the CDR3: TGTGCCAGTGGGGGCAGTTCCTACGAGCAGTACTTC.

The chain combines TRBV12-3 or TRBV12-4 with TRBJ1-6; D perhaps matches TRBD1 (6 bases). Trimming removed 5 bases at V and 16 bases at J, with 12 bases between. CDR3 length: 11 residues. The CDR3, as DNA: TGTGCCAGCAGTAACCAGGGGAGTCTCCACTTT. Translation: CASSNQGSLHF.

This clone was picked up one time. Relative to the germline gene, one junction end is altered; a read error may explain this. The V and J genes are TRBV28 and TRBJ1-5; D gene ambiguous. Germline V CDR1 and CDR2: MDHEN, SYDVKM. The CDR3 has 12 amino acids. The CDR3 DNA reads TGTGCCAGCAGCATTAGCAGTCAGCCCCAGCATTTT. Translated: CASSISSQPQHF. Filled out from reference TRBV28 and TRBJ1-5, the complete variable domain reads DVKVTQSSRYLVKRTGEKVFLECVQDMDHENMFWYRQDPGLGLRLIYFSYDVKMKEKGDIPEGYSVSREKKERFSLILESASTNQTSMYLCASSISSQPQHFGDGTRLSIL.

This sequence joins TRBV2 and TRBJ1-6, with 9 bases fitting TRBD1. The V segment lost 4 bases and the J segment 5 bases; nucleotides outside the gene matches: 0. The CDR3 consists of 14 residues. Germline V CDR1 and CDR2: SNHLY, FYNNEI. The CDR3 reads CASSGQGDNSPLHF. The CDR3 nucleotides read TGTGCCAGCAGTGGACAGGGGGATAATTCACCCCTCCACTTT.

The chain links TRBV12-3 or TRBV12-4 to TRBJ2-1; D call uncertain. CDR3 length equals 11 residues. V was cut by 2 bases and J by 13 bases, with 9 bases left in between. CDR3 nucleotide sequence: TGTGCCAGCAGTTTACGGGTGTTTCAGTTCTTC. It is translated as CASSLRVFQFF.

The CDR3 DNA sequence: TGTGCCAGCAGTCTCGGGGGACAGAGCTACAATGAGCAGTTCTTC. Protein: CASSLGGQSYNEQFF. The gene calls are TRBV6-5 and TRBJ2-1, with a tentative D call TRBD1 (7 bases). Germline V CDR1 and CDR2: MNHEY, SVGAGI. The CDR3 is 15 amino acids. Trimming left V 5 bases short and J 3 bases short, with 14 bases between.

The CDR3 spells CASSLIGGEQYF. In DNA form, the CDR3 reads TGTGCCAGCAGCTTAATCGGGGGCGAGCAGTACTTC. The V and J genes are TRBV7-3 and TRBJ2-7, with D possibly matching TRBD2 (6 bases). V lost 1 base, J lost 6 bases, and 7 bases lay in between. Germline CDR1 SGHTA, CDR2 FQGTGA. CDR3 size: 12 residues.

The chain uses TRBV19 and TRBJ1-5; 8 positions agree with TRBD1. V lost 3 bases and J lost 0; bases outside the gene matches: 7. CDR3 size: 17 residues. Germline V gene sequence: CDR1 LNHDA, CDR2 SQIVND (reference sequence). The CDR3: CASSIGQGLISNQPQHF. The CDR3 nucleotides read TGTGCCAGTAGTATCGGACAGGGCCTTATTAGCAATCAGCCCCAGCATTTT.

This clone has more than one count but fewer than ten. V gene TRBV7-9 combines with J gene TRBJ1-5, with a weak D call TRBD1 (6 bases). The CDR3 covers 17 residues. The germline gives CDR1 SEHNR, CDR2 FQNEAQ (reference sequence). V dropped 3 bases and J dropped 3 bases, with 18 bases sitting between them. For the CDR3, the DNA is TGTGCCAGCAGCTTTGGCGACATAAGGGGGAACAATCAGCCCCAGCATTTT. Translated, it gives CASSFGDIRGNNQPQHF.

The chain couples TRBV7-9 to TRBJ2-2, with 9 bases that match TRBD2. With 4 bases clipped from V and 4 bases from J, the junction kept 10 bases outside the gene matches. The CDR3 consists of 17 residues. Germline V gives CDR1 SEHNR, CDR2 FQNEAQ (reference sequence). CDR3 sequence: CASSSDFSGSITGELFF. CDR3 in DNA: TGTGCCAGCAGCTCCGACTTTAGCGGGAGCATCACCGGGGAGCTGTTTTTT.

There are a few counts of this clone. This chain links TRBV10-2 with TRBJ1-6; no firm D call. CDR1 and CDR2 (germline): WSHSY, SAAADI. V was clipped by 3 bases and J by 0 bases, with 6 bases between them. This CDR3 spans 15 amino acids. The CDR3 nucleotides read TGCGCCAGCAGTGATCCGGGCTCCTATAATTCACCCCTCCACTTT. Translated: CASSDPGSYNSPLHF.

The V and J genes are TRBV6-2 or TRBV6-3 and TRBJ1-4; no clear D. The V and J ends lost 2 bases and 6 bases respectively, with 13 bases between them. This CDR3 contains 15 residues. The V gene's germline CDR1 is MNHEY and CDR2 SVGEGT. The CDR3 coding sequence is TGTGCCAGCAGTTACGGAGGAGCCGGCGATGAAAAACTGTTTTTT. As protein: CASSYGGAGDEKLFF.

The chain couples TRBV5-1 to TRBJ1-5; weak D call: TRBD1 (5 bases). This CDR3 contains 15 residues. Germline assignment: CDR1 SGHRS and CDR2 YFSETQ. The V gene lost 3 bases and the J gene lost 5 bases, with 15 bases spanning the gap. CDR3 protein: CASSSGPGEYQPQHF. DNA for the CDR3: TGCGCCAGCAGCTCCGGACCGGGGGAATATCAGCCCCAGCATTTT.

The chain carries TRBV7-3 and TRBJ2-2; D is unresolved. CDR3 length: 14 residues. Trimming took off 1 base at V and 6 bases at J, with 9 bases between the two ends. From germline, CDR1 is SGHTA and CDR2 FQGTGA. The CDR3 sequence is CASSLMSTSGELFF. The CDR3 bases are TGTGCCAGCAGCTTAATGTCGACTTCCGGGGAGCTGTTTTTT.

Only a few counts were recorded for this clone. The chain has TRBV9 and TRBJ2-3; perhaps TRBD1 as D (5 bases). There are 15 residues in the CDR3. Trimming cost V 3 bases and J 5 bases, with 16 bases left between them. The germline CDR1 and CDR2 sequences are SGDLS and YYNGEE. CDR3 nucleotides: TGTGCCAGCAGCGGGGGTACGATTAGGGGAGATACGCAGTATTTT. This sequence encodes CASSGGTIRGDTQYF. The whole variable domain, filled in from reference TRBV9 and TRBJ2-3, reads DSGVTQTPKHLITATGQRVTLRCSPRSGDLSVYWYQQSLDQGLQFLIQYYNGEERAKGNILERFSAQQFPDLHSELNLSSLELGDSALYFCASSGGTIRGDTQYFGPGTRLTVL.

This sequence joins TRBV11-1 and TRBJ2-4; 7 bases agree with TRBD1. J gave up 0 bases and V 4 bases, and 6 bases lay outside the gene matches. This CDR3 contains 16 residues. Germline V gives CDR1 SGHAT, CDR2 FQDESV (reference sequence). CDR3 sequence (DNA): TGTGCCAGCAGCTCCGGGACAGACTTAGCCAAAAACATTCAGTACTTC. It codes for CASSSGTDLAKNIQYF.

This chain joins TRBV6-1 and TRBJ1-5; TRBD1 matches at 7 bases. Germline lookup yields CDR1 MNHNS and CDR2 SASEGT. The V segment lost 0 bases and the J segment 2 bases; nucleotides outside the gene matches: 7. CDR3 length: 17 residues. Here the CDR3 reads CASSEARTGIGNQPQHF. In DNA form, the CDR3 reads TGTGCCAGCAGTGAAGCCCGGACAGGTATTGGCAATCAGCCCCAGCATTTT.

This rearrangement joins TRBV5-4 to TRBJ2-5; D gene unclear. V was shortened by 1 base and J by 2 bases, with 9 bases between the two germline ends. The CDR3 has 14 amino acids. The germline gives CDR1 SGHNT, CDR2 YYREEE (reference sequence). The DNA of the CDR3 is TGTGCCAGCAGCTTGTCCCGGAGTCAAGAGACCCAGTACTTC. It encodes CASSLSRSQETQYF.

The genes are TRBV11-1 and TRBJ2-1, with 8 bases that match TRBD2. V shed 3 bases and J 12 bases; nucleotides not matched to a gene: 13. CDR1 is SGHAT, CDR2 FQDESV, per germline (reference sequence). CDR3 length equals 15 residues. CDR3 residues: CASSFGGGSYFGQFF. CDR3 sequence (DNA): TGTGCCAGCAGCTTCGGCGGGGGGTCGTATTTTGGGCAGTTCTTC.

The chain employs TRBV6-5 and TRBJ2-1; TRBD2 agrees at 7 bases. The V gene's germline CDR1 is MNHEY and CDR2 SVGAGI. Trimming cost V 4 bases and J 0 bases; bases outside gene matches: 6. The CDR3 contains 16 residues. The CDR3 is CASSFERGSSYNEQFF. The CDR3 coding sequence is TGTGCCAGCAGTTTTGAGCGGGGTAGCTCCTACAATGAGCAGTTCTTC.

The V gene is TRBV27, the J gene TRBJ2-7; 8 nucleotides match TRBD1. Germline V lookup: CDR1 MNHEY, CDR2 SMNVEV (reference sequence). Trimming removed 2 bases from V and 7 bases from J; junction bases left unmatched: 7. This CDR3 has 14 amino acids. This chain's CDR3 is CASSLQGAVGEQYF. The DNA for the CDR3 is TGTGCCAGCAGTTTACAGGGGGCGGTGGGAGAGCAGTACTTC.

The J gene is TRBJ2-1, the V gene TRBV4-1, with TRBD2 matching over 10 bases. In germline, CDR1 is MGHRA, CDR2 YSYEKL. V dropped 3 bases and J dropped 8; count of bases not matched to a gene: 10. The CDR3 has 16 amino acids. The CDR3 bases are TGCGCCAGCAGCCACAAACTAGCGGGGTTCATGGATGAGCAGTTCTTC. Translated, it gives CASSHKLAGFMDEQFF.